The T cell receptor beta chain described here comes from a study of OX40 agonist ivuxolimab in advanced cancers. Trimming pared 6 bases from V and 8 bases from J, leaving 10 bases between. CDR1 is SQVTM, CDR2 ANQGSEA, per germline. The CDR3 has 10 amino acids. The repertoire was sequenced with immunoSEQ multiplex PCR; TCRdb's copy has only in-frame clones and lacks some. The sample has over 60,000 clones, around 89% seen once; the top ten hold more than 0.8%. This clone has more than one count but fewer than ten. This material consisted of CD4+ or CD8+ T cells sorted from blood, taken in a trial of the OX40 agonist ivuxolimab. This rearrangement joins TRBV29-1 to TRBJ1-1; D not certain. This receptor was identified in an adult with an advanced solid tumor such as melanoma, head and neck, liver or kidney cancer. CDR3 amino acids: CSVRHLEAFF. CDR3 DNA: TGCAGCGTCCGACACCTAGAAGCTTTCTTT.